This T cell receptor beta chain was observed in a study of shared clonotypes between healthy human individuals. V lost 5 bases to trimming and J lost 2 bases; unmatched junction nucleotides: 6. CDR3 length: 15 amino acids. Germline values: CDR1 SGHTA, CDR2 FQGNSA. Researchers sequenced unsorted PBMC DNA using ten immunoSEQ deep assay plates. Using immunoSEQ multiplex PCR, the repertoire was profiled, and TCRdb retains in-frame clones only, with some absent. The table includes about 560,000 clones, around 81% detected once. As to this clone: Its antigen is as yet unknown.

Each unsorted sample relied on roughly 90 million PBMCs as its source of genomic DNA. Study results and caveats: Researchers sampled only blood; tissue repertoires likely differ. Among donors, the sharing of clonotypes was expected to be influenced by sequencing depth.

The sequenced sample consisted of PBMCs. The rearrangement joins TRBV7-2 to TRBJ1-2; TRBD1 matches at 9 bases. The sequence came from a woman between 40 and 50 years old in good health. Some clones in this sample may be carry-over from other donors' samples. The CDR3 DNA is TGTGCCAGCAGCCCATGGACAGGGGCGAACTATGGCTACACCTTC. Amino acid sequence: CASSPWTGANYGYTF.